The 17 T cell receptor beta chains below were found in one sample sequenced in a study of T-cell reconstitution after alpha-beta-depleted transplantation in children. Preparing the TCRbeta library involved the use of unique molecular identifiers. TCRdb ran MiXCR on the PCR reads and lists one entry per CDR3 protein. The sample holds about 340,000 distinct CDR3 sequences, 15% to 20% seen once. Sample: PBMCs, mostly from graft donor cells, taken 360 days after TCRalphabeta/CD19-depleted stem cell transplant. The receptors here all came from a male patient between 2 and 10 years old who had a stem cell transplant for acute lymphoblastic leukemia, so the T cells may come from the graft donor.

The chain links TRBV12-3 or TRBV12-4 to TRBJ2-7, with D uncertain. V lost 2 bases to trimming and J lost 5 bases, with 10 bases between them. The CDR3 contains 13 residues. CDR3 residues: CASSLLSEDEQYF. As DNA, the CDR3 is TGTGCCAGCAGTTTACTCTCCGAGGACGAGCAGTACTTC.

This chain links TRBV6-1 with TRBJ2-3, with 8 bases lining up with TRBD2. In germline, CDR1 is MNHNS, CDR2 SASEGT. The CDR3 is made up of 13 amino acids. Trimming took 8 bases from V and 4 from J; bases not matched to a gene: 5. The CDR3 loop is CASQREYPDTQYF. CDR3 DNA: TGTGCCAGCCAGCGGGAGTATCCAGATACGCAGTATTTT.

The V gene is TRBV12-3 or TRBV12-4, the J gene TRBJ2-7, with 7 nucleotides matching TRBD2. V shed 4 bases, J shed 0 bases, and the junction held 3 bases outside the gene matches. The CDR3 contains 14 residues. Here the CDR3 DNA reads TGTGCCAGCAGTTCCCGGACTAGCTCCTACGAGCAGTACTTC. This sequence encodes CASSSRTSSYEQYF.

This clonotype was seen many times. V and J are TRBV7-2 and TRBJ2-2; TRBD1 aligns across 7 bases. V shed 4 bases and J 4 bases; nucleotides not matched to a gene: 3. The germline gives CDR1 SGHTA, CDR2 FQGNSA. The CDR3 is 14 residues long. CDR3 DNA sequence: TGTGCCAGCAGCTCGGACAGGATCACCGGGGAGCTGTTTTTT. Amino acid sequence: CASSSDRITGELFF.

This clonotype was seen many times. CDR3 region: CASSLSGSFYEQYF. The CDR3 nucleotides are TGCGCCAGCAGCTTGTCCGGTAGCTTCTACGAGCAGTACTTC. The chain uses TRBV5-1 and TRBJ2-7; the D is unclear. The CDR3 runs to 14 residues. Trimming removed 1 base from V and 3 bases from J, with 11 bases in between. CDR1 is SGHRS, CDR2 YFSETQ, per germline.

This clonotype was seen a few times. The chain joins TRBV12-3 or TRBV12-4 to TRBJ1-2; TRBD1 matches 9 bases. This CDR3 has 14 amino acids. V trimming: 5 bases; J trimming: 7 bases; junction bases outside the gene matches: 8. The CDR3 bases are TGTGCCAGCAGTCAATCCGGGACAGGGTCTGGCTACACCTTC. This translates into CASSQSGTGSGYTF.

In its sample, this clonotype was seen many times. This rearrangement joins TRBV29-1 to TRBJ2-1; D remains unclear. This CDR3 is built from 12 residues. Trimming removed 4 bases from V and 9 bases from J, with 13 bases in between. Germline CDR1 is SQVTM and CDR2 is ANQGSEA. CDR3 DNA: TGCAGCGTTGTAGGGTCGGGCGGTGAGCAGTTCTTC. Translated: CSVVGSGGEQFF.

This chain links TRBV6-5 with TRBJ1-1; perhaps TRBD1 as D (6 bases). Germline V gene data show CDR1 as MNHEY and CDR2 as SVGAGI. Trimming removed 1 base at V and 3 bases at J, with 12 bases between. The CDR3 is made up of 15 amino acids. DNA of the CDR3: TGTGCCAGCAGTTACTTCCAGGGGTTGGACACTGAAGCTTTCTTT. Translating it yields CASSYFQGLDTEAFF.

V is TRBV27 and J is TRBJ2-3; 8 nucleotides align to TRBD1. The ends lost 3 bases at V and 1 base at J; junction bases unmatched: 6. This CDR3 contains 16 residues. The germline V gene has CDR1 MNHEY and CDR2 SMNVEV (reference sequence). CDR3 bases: TGTGCCAGCAGTTTCCTAGGACAGGGAGGCACAGATACGCAGTATTTT. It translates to CASSFLGQGGTDTQYF.

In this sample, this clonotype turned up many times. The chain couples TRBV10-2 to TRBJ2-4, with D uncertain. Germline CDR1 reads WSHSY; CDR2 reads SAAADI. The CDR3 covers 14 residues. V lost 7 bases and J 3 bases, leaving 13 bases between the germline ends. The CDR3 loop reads CASTRGLVKNIQYF. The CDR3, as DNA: TGCGCCAGCACCCGCGGCCTAGTCAAAAACATTCAGTACTTC.

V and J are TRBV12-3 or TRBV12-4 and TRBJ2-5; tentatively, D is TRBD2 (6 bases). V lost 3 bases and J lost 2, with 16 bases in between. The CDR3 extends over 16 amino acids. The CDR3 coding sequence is TGTGCCAGCAGTTTTACCATACTAGCAAATCAAGAGACCCAGTACTTC. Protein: CASSFTILANQETQYF.

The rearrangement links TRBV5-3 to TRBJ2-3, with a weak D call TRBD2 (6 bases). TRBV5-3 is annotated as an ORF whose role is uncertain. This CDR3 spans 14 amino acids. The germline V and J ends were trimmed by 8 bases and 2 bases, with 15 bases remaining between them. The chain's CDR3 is CARSPGLFTDTQYF. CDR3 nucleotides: TGTGCCAGGAGCCCGGGACTTTTCACAGATACGCAGTATTTT.

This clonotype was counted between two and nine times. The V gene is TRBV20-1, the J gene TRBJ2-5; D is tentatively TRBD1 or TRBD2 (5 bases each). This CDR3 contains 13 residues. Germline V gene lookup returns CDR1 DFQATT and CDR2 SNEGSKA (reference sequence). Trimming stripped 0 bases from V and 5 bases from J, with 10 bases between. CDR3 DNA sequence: TGCAGTGCTAGAGAGGGGGTCGAGGAGACCCAGTACTTC. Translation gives CSAREGVEETQYF.

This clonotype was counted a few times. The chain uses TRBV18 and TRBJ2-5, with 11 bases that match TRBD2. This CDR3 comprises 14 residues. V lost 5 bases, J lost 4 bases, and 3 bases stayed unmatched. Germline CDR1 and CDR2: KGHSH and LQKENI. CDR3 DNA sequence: TGTGCCAGCTCAACAGGACTAGCGGGAGAGACCCAGTACTTC. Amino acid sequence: CASSTGLAGETQYF.

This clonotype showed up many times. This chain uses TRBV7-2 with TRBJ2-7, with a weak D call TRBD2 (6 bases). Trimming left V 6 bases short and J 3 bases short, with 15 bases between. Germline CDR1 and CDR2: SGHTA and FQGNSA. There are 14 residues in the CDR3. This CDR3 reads CASSLKSDYYEQYF. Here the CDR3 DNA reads TGTGCCAGCAGTTTAAAGTCGGACTACTACGAGCAGTACTTC.

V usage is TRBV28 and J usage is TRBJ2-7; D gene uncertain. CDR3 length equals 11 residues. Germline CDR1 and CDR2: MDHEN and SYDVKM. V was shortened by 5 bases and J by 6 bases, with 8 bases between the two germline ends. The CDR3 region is CASSPICEQYF. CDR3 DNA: TGTGCCAGCAGTCCTATCTGCGAGCAGTACTTC. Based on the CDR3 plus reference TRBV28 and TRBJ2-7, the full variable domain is DVKVTQSSRYLVKRTGEKVFLECVQDMDHENMFWYRQDPGLGLRLIYFSYDVKMKEKGDIPEGYSVSREKKERFSLILESASTNQTSMYLCASSPICEQYFGPGTRLTVT.

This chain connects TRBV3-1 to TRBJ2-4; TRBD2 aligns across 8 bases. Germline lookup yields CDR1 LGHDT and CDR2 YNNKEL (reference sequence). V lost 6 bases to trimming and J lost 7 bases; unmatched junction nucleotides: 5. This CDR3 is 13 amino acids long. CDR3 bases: TGTGCCAGCAGTCTTACGGGGGGGAACATTCAGTACTTC. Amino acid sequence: CASSLTGGNIQYF. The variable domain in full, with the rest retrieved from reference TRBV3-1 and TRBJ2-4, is DTAVSQTPKYLVTQMGNDKSIKCEQNLGHDTMYWYKQDSKKFLKIMFSYNNKELIINETVPNRFSPKSPDKAHLNLHINSLELGDSAVYFCASSLTGGNIQYFGAGTRLSVL.